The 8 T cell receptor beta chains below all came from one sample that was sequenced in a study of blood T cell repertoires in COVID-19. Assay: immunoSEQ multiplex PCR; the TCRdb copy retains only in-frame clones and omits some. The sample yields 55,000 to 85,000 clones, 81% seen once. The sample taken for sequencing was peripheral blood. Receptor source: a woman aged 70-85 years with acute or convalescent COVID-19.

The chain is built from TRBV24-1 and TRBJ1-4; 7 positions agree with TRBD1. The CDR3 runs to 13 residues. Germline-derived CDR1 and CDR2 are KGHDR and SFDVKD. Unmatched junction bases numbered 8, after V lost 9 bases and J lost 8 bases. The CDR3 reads CATQNRGGEKLFF. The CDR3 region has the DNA TGTGCCACCCAGAACAGGGGTGGAGAAAAACTGTTTTTT.

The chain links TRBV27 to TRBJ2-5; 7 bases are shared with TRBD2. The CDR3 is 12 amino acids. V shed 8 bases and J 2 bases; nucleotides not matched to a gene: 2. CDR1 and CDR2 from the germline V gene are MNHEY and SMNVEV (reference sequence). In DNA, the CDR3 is TGTGCCAGCGGGACTACTCAAGAGACCCAGTACTTC. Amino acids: CASGTTQETQYF.

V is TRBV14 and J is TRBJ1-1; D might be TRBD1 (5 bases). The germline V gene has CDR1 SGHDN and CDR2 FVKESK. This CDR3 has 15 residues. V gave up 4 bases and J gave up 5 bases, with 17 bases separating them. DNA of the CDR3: TGTGCCAGCAGCCCGACGCACGGGGGGAAAACTGAAGCTTTCTTT. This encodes CASSPTHGGKTEAFF.

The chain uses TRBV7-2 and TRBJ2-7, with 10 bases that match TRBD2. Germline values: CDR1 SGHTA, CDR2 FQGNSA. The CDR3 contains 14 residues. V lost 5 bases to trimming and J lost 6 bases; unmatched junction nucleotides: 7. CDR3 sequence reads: CASSTTSGNLEQYF. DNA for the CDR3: TGTGCCAGCAGCACCACTAGCGGGAATCTCGAGCAGTACTTC.

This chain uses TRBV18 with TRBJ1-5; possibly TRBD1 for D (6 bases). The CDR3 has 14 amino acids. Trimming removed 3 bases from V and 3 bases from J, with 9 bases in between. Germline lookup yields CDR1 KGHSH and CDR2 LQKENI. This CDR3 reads CASSPRTVNQPQHF. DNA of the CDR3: TGTGCCAGCTCACCGCGGACAGTCAATCAGCCCCAGCATTTT.

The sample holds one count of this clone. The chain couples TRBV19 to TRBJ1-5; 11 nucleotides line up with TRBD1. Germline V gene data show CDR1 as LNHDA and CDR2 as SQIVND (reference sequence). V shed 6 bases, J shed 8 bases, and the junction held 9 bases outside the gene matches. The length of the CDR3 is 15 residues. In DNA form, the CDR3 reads TGTGCCAGTAGCGGGACAGGGGGGATTAGGGAGCCCCAGCATTTT. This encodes CASSGTGGIREPQHF.

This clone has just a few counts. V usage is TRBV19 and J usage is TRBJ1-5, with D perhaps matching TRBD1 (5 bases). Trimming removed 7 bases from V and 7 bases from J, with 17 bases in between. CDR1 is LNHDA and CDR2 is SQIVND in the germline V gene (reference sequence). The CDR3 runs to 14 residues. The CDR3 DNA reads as TGTGCCAGTACCGAGTATACGGGGGTCCAGCCCCAGCATTTT. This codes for CASTEYTGVQPQHF.

CDR3: CASSSGLAGQTGETQYF. The CDR3 coding sequence is TGTGCCAGCAGCTCGGGACTAGCGGGGCAGACGGGAGAGACCCAGTACTTC. The chain recombines TRBV4-2 with TRBJ2-5; the match to TRBD2 covers 13 bases. Germline V gene lookup returns CDR1 LGHNA and CDR2 YNFKEQ. This CDR3 contains 17 residues. V dropped 5 bases and J dropped 4; count of bases not matched to a gene: 10.